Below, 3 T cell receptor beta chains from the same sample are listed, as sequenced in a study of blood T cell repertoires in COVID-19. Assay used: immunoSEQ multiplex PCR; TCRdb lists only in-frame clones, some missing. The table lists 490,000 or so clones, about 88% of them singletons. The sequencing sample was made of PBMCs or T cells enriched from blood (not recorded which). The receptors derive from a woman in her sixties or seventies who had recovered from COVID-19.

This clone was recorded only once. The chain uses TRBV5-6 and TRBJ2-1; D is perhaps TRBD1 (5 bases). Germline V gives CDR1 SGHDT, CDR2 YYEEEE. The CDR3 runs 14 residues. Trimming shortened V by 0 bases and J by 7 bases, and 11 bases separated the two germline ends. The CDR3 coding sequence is TGTGCCAGCAGCTTGGGACAGTTCGTAAATGAGCAGTTCTTC. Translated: CASSLGQFVNEQFF.

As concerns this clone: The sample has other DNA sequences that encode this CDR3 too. CDR3 region: CASSQAGGATEAFF. CDR3 nucleotide sequence: TGTGCCAGCAGCCAAGCGGGAGGGGCCACTGAAGCTTTCTTT. The chain links TRBV3-1 (or the pseudogene TRBV3-2) to TRBJ1-1, with TRBD1 as a possible D gene (5 bases). This CDR3 is built from 14 residues. V was pared by 1 base and J by 4 bases, with 10 bases between. Germline lookup yields CDR1 LGHDT and CDR2 YNNKEL (reference sequence).

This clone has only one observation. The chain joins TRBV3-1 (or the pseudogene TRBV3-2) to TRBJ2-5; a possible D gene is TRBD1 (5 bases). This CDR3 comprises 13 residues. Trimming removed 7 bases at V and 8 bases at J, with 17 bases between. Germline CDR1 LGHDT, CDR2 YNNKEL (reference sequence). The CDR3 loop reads CASTVGQGSTQYF. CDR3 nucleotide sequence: TGTGCCAGCACTGTGGGGCAGGGATCAACCCAGTACTTC.